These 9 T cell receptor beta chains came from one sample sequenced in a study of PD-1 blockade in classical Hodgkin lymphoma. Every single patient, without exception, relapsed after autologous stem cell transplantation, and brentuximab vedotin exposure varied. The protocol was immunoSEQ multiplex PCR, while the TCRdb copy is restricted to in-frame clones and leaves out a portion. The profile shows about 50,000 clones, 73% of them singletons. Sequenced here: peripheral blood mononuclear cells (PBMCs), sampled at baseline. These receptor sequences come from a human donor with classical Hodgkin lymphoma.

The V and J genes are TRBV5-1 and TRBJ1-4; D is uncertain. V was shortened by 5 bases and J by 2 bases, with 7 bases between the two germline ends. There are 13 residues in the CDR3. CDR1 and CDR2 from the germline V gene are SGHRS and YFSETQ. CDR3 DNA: TGCGCCAGCAGAAGGGAGACTAATGAAAAACTGTTTTTT. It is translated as CASRRETNEKLFF.

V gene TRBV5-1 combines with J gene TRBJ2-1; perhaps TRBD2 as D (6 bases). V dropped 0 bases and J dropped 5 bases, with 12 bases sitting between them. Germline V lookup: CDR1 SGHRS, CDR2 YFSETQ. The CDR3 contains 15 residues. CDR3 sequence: CASSLANGRNNEQFF. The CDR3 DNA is TGCGCCAGCAGCTTGGCCAACGGGAGAAACAATGAGCAGTTCTTC.

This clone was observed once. The CDR3: CASSRDRGSADTQYF. CDR3 nucleotides: TGTGCCAGCAGCCGGGACAGGGGTTCGGCAGATACGCAGTATTTT. J is TRBJ2-3 and V is TRBV7-9, with TRBD1 matching over 10 bases. V gave up 5 bases and J gave up 4 bases; unmatched junction bases: 6. Germline V gives CDR1 SEHNR, CDR2 FQNEAQ (reference sequence). The CDR3 loop spans 15 amino acids.

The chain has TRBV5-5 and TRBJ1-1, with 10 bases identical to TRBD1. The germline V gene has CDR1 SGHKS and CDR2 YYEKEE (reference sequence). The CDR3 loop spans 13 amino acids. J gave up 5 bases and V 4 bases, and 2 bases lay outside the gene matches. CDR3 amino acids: CASSGTGETEAFF. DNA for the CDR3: TGTGCCAGCAGCGGGACAGGGGAGACTGAAGCTTTCTTT.

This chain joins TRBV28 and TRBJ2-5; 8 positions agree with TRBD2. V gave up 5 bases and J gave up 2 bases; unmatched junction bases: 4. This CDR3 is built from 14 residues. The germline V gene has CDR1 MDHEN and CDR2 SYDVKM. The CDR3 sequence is CASSRRGAQETQYF. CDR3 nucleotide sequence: TGTGCCAGCAGTAGGCGGGGGGCGCAAGAGACCCAGTACTTC. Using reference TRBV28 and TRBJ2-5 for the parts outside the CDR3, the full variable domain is DVKVTQSSRYLVKRTGEKVFLECVQDMDHENMFWYRQDPGLGLRLIYFSYDVKMKEKGDIPEGYSVSREKKERFSLILESASTNQTSMYLCASSRRGAQETQYFGPGTRLLVL.

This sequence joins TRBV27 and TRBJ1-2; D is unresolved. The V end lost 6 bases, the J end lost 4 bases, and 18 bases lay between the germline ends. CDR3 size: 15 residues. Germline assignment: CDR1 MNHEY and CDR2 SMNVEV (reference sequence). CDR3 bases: TGTGCCAGCAGACCGGTTATCGGTGGGCCCTATGGCTACACCTTC. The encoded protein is CASRPVIGGPYGYTF.

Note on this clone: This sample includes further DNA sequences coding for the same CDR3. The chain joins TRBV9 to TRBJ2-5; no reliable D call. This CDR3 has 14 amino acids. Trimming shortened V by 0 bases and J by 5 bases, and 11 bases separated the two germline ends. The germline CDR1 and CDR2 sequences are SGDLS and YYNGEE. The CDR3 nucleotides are TGTGCCAGCAGCGTAGCTGGGGTTGGCGAGACCCAGTACTTC. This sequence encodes CASSVAGVGETQYF.

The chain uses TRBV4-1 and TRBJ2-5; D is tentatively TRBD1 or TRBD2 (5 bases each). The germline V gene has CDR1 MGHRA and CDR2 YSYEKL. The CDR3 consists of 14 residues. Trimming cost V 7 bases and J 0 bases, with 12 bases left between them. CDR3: CASNAEGYQETQYF. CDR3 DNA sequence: TGCGCCAGCAACGCCGAGGGGTACCAAGAGACCCAGTACTTC.

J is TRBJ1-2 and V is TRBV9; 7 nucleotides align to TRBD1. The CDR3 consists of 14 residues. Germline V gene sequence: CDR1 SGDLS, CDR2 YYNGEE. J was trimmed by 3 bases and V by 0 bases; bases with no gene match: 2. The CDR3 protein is CASSVEQGHYGYTF. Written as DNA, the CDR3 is TGTGCCAGCAGCGTAGAACAGGGGCACTATGGCTACACCTTC.